These 14 T cell receptor beta chains share one sample of origin, sequenced in a study of response to subunit inactivated influenza vaccine. TCRdb processed the RT-PCR reads anew with MiXCR; each CDR3 protein has one entry. The table includes 180,000 or so distinct CDR3 sequences, about 12% detected once. These data were also reused for a study on T cells expressing NK-cell markers. That investigation notes: TCR beta cDNA was made by 5'RACE template switching with UMIs.

Source: CD8+ T cells sorted from PBMCs, taken approximately 12 days after vaccination. These receptors were obtained from a man in his forties or fifties who received an inactivated influenza vaccine.

At least ten counts were recorded for this clonotype. The gene calls are TRBV4-2 and TRBJ2-7, with 10 positions matching TRBD1. CDR1 LGHNA and CDR2 YNFKEQ come from the germline V gene. Trimming at V came to 3 bases and at J to 2 bases, leaving 4 bases not matched to a gene. CDR3 length: 15 amino acids. The CDR3 region has the DNA TGTGCCAGCAGCCATGGGGACAGGGGCACCTACGAGCAGTACTTC. Its translation is CASSHGDRGTYEQYF.

The rearrangement links TRBV7-9 to TRBJ1-4, with D perhaps TRBD1 (6 bases). V dropped 1 base and J dropped 7 bases, with 16 bases sitting between them. Germline V lookup: CDR1 SEHNR, CDR2 FQNEAQ (reference sequence). This CDR3 has 16 amino acids. The CDR3 loop is CASSLVLAGDGEKLFF. The CDR3 DNA reads as TGTGCCAGCAGCTTAGTGTTGGCAGGGGATGGTGAAAAACTGTTTTTT.

The chain is built from TRBV6-1 and TRBJ2-5; D perhaps matches TRBD2 (7 bases). This CDR3 comprises 13 residues. CDR1 and CDR2 from the germline V gene are MNHNS and SASEGT. V was clipped by 10 bases and J by 4 bases, with 16 bases between them. The CDR3 loop is CATGRGPVETQYF. The CDR3 region has the DNA TGTGCCACCGGGCGGGGGCCAGTAGAGACCCAGTACTTC.

The chain has TRBV14 and TRBJ1-1; D perhaps matches TRBD1 (6 bases). CDR1 is SGHDN and CDR2 is FVKESK in the germline V gene. The CDR3 is made up of 18 amino acids. Trimming left V 0 bases short and J 3 bases short, with 20 bases between. As DNA, the CDR3 is TGTGCCAGCAGCCAAGAGTCGGGACAAATCTTGGGGGACACTGAAGCTTTCTTT. Translating gives CASSQESGQILGDTEAFF.

This clonotype turned up a few times. The chain carries TRBV4-3 and TRBJ2-1, with 7 positions matching TRBD2. Germline CDR1 LGHNA, CDR2 YSLEER. V shed 0 bases, J shed 4 bases, and the junction held 3 bases outside the gene matches. The CDR3 has 15 amino acids. CDR3: CASSQELAQYNEQFF. DNA for the CDR3: TGCGCCAGCAGCCAAGAACTAGCGCAATACAATGAGCAGTTCTTC.

This clonotype showed up many times. V is TRBV24-1 and J is TRBJ2-1; no firm D call. This CDR3 region has 12 residues. Germline V gene sequence: CDR1 KGHDR, CDR2 SFDVKD. Trimming left V 3 bases short and J 4 bases short, with 3 bases between. The CDR3 is CATSDAYNEQFF. The CDR3 DNA reads TGTGCCACCAGTGATGCGTACAATGAGCAGTTCTTC.

This clonotype was recorded a few times. CDR3 nucleotide sequence: TGTGCCAGCAGCTTTATCGGGATGGGTATCGAGCAGTACTTC. It is translated as CASSFIGMGIEQYF. This rearrangement joins TRBV5-6 to TRBJ2-7; D might be TRBD2 (5 bases). CDR3 length equals 14 residues. Germline V gene data show CDR1 as SGHDT and CDR2 as YYEEEE. The germline V and J ends were trimmed by 2 bases and 6 bases, with 15 bases remaining between them. The entire variable domain, with the rest obtained from reference TRBV5-6 and TRBJ2-7, is as follows: DAGVTQSPTHLIKTRGQQVTLRCSPKSGHDTVSWYQQALGQGPQFIFQYYEEEERQRGNFPDRFSGHQFPNYSSELNVNALLLGDSALYLCASSFIGMGIEQYFGPGTRLTVT.

This clonotype appeared a few times. This rearrangement joins TRBV5-1 to TRBJ1-2; D is undetermined. The germline V gene encodes CDR1 SGHRS and CDR2 YFSETQ. V lost 0 bases to trimming and J lost 3 bases, with 12 bases between them. The CDR3 consists of 15 residues. For the CDR3, the DNA is TGCGCCAGCAGCTTGGCCGGGAGTCTCCACTATGGCTACACCTTC. Protein: CASSLAGSLHYGYTF. Supplemented by reference TRBV5-1 and TRBJ1-2, the full variable domain reads KAGVTQTPRYLIKTRGQQVTLSCSPISGHRSVSWYQQTPGQGLQFLFEYFSETQRNKGNFPGRFSGRQFSNSRSEMNVSTLELGDSALYLCASSLAGSLHYGYTFGSGTRLTVV.

The V and J genes are TRBV12-3 or TRBV12-4 and TRBJ2-1; the match to TRBD2 covers 13 bases. V trimming: 6 bases; J trimming: 4 bases; junction bases outside the gene matches: 0. The CDR3 covers 14 residues. The CDR3 DNA is TGTGCCAGCAGACTAGCGGGGGGGTACAATGAGCAGTTCTTC. It encodes CASRLAGGYNEQFF.

The rearrangement links TRBV20-1 to TRBJ2-1, with 7 bases matching TRBD1. In germline, CDR1 is DFQATT, CDR2 SNEGSKA (reference sequence). The V segment lost 3 bases and the J segment 7 bases; nucleotides outside the gene matches: 6. CDR3 length: 13 residues. The CDR3 nucleotides are TGCAGTGCTAGGTTGGGACAGTTTAATGAGCAGTTCTTC. Amino acid sequence: CSARLGQFNEQFF.

This rearrangement joins TRBV7-2 to TRBJ2-5; 9 bases fit TRBD2. Germline CDR1 and CDR2: SGHTA and FQGNSA. V lost 5 bases and J lost 5; bases outside the gene matches: 12. The CDR3 has 16 amino acids. The CDR3 reads CASSTAGGRLEETQYF. The CDR3 nucleotides are TGTGCCAGCAGCACCGCGGGGGGGCGCTTAGAGGAGACCCAGTACTTC.

CDR3 sequence reads: CASSLFRQVNQPQHF. The CDR3 DNA follows: TGTGCCAGCAGTTTATTTCGGCAAGTCAATCAGCCCCAGCATTTT. The genes are TRBV28 and TRBJ1-5, with D hard to call. CDR3 size: 15 residues. Germline loops: CDR1 MDHEN, CDR2 SYDVKM. Trimming took off 1 base at V and 3 bases at J, with 10 bases between the two ends.

V and J are TRBV29-1 and TRBJ1-2, with 12 bases matching TRBD1. Germline V CDR1 and CDR2: SQVTM, ANQGSEA. The CDR3 has 15 amino acids. The V and J ends lost 5 bases and 5 bases, in that order; junction bases with no gene match: 9. CDR3 DNA sequence: TGCAGCGTTACCCTAAAGGGACAGGGGGCGTATGGCTACACCTTC. This sequence encodes CSVTLKGQGAYGYTF.

This clonotype was found a few times. This chain links TRBV2 with TRBJ2-1; D possibly corresponds to TRBD1 (6 bases). CDR1 is SNHLY and CDR2 is FYNNEI in the germline V gene. The CDR3 totals 13 residues. V lost 11 bases and J 0 bases, leaving 11 bases between the germline ends. The CDR3: CAARGGSYNEQFF. CDR3 nucleotides: TGTGCCGCCAGGGGCGGCTCCTACAATGAGCAGTTCTTC.